This is a list of T cell receptor beta chains from one sample in a study of blood T cell repertoires in COVID-19. The table came from immunoSEQ multiplex PCR; TCRdb's copy has only in-frame clones and leaves some out. Of 150,000 to 200,000 clones listed, 86% were seen once; the top ten hold almost 1%. The material sequenced was peripheral blood. The receptor set was obtained from a man younger than 35 with acute or convalescent COVID-19. Each CDR3 is given with its conserved first and last residue. The D gene is left open where the match is weak. The size entry is marked missing in some rows and otherwise reads once, few, many or a size class.

V	size	J	D	CDR3	DNA
TRBV4-1	once	TRBJ2-1	-	CASSQDKVTSSSSYNEQFF	TGCGCCAGCAGCCAAGATAAGGTCACTAGCTCGAGCTCCTACAATGAGCAGTTCTTC
TRBV19	-	TRBJ2-5	-	CASSRAPGQETQYF	TGTGCCAGTAGCCGCGCGCCGGGGCAAGAGACCCAGTACTTC
TRBV29-1	-	TRBJ1-4	-	CSASRGGPGEKLFF	TGCAGCGCTTCGCGCGGGGGGCCGGGTGAAAAACTGTTTTTT
TRBV7-3	-	TRBJ2-6	TRBD1	CASRKQGSGANVLTF	TGTGCCAGCAGAAAACAGGGGTCTGGGGCCAACGTCCTGACTTTC
TRBV28	-	TRBJ1-2	-	CASSPPSRVDGYTF	TGTGCCAGCAGCCCACCGAGCAGGGTCGATGGCTACACCTTC
TRBV30	-	TRBJ1-1	-	CAWSVQMAGRTEAFF	TGTGCCTGGAGTGTACAGATGGCAGGGCGTACTGAAGCTTTCTTT
TRBV15	-	TRBJ1-6	-	CATSRVQSNSPLHF	TGTGCCACCAGCAGAGTACAGAGTAACTCACCCCTCCACTTT
TRBV5-1	-	TRBJ1-6	TRBD1	CASRNTPGQGNSPLHF	TGCGCCAGCAGAAACACACCGGGACAGGGTAATTCACCCCTCCACTTT
TRBV6-5	-	TRBJ1-1	-	CASAGGTEAFF	TGTGCCAGTGCAGGAGGCACTGAAGCTTTCTTT
TRBV20-1	-	TRBJ2-7	TRBD2	CSASRLAGEQYF	TGCAGTGCTAGTCGACTAGCGGGAGAGCAGTACTTC
TRBV29-1	-	TRBJ1-2	TRBD1	CSVGGSQSGQGFNYGYTF	TGCAGCGTTGGTGGGAGTCAATCGGGACAGGGCTTTAACTATGGCTACACCTTC
TRBV25-1	-	TRBJ2-2	-	CASSREGGNTGELFF	TGTGCCAGCAGTCGAGAGGGTGGGAACACCGGGGAGCTGTTTTTT
TRBV18	-	TRBJ2-5	-	CASSPQGTETQYF	TGTGCCAGCTCACCGCAGGGGACGGAGACCCAGTACTTC
TRBV4-1	few	TRBJ2-2	-	CASSQAEETGTGELFF	TGCGCCAGCAGCCAAGCCGAGGAAACGGGAACCGGGGAGCTGTTTTTT
TRBV6-5	-	TRBJ2-7	TRBD1	CASRRQGAYEQYF	TGTGCCAGCAGGAGACAGGGGGCCTACGAGCAGTACTTC
TRBV24-1	-	TRBJ2-5	TRBD2	CATSDWRTSGGWTQYF	TGTGCCACCAGTGATTGGAGAACTAGCGGGGGGTGGACCCAGTACTTC